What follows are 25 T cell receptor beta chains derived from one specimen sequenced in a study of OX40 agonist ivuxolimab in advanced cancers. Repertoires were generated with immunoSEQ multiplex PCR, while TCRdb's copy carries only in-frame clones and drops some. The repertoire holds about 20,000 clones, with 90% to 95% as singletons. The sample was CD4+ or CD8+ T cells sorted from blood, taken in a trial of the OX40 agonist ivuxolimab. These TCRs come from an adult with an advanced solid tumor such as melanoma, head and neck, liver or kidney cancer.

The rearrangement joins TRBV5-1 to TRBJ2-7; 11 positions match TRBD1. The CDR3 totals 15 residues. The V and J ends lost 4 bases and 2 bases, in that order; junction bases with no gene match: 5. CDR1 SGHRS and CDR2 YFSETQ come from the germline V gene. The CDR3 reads CASSPWTGGAYEQYF. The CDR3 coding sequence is TGCGCCAGCAGCCCCTGGACAGGGGGCGCCTACGAGCAGTACTTC.

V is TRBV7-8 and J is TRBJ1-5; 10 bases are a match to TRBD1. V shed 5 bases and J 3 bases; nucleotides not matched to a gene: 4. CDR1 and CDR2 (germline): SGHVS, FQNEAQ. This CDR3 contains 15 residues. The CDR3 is CASSLGQGVNQPQHF. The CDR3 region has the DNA TGTGCCAGCAGCCTTGGACAGGGGGTCAATCAGCCCCAGCATTTT.

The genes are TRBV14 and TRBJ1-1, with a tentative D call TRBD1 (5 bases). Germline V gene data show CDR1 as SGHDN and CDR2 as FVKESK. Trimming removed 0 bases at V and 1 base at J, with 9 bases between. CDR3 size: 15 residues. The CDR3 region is CASSQDEGKNTEAFF. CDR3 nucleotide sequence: TGTGCCAGCAGCCAAGATGAGGGGAAGAACACTGAAGCTTTCTTT. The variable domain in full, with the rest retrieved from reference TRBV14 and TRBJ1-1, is EAGVTQFPSHSVIEKGQTVTLRCDPISGHDNLYWYRRVMGKEIKFLLHFVKESKQDESGMPNNRFLAERTGGTYSTLKVQPAELEDSGVYFCASSQDEGKNTEAFFGQGTRLTVV.

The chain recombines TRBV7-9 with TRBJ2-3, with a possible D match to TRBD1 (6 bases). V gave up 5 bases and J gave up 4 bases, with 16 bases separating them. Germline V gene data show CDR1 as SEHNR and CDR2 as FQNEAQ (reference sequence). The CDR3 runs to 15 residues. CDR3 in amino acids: CASSQGISHADTQYF. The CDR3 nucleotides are TGTGCCAGCAGCCAGGGGATTTCACACGCAGATACGCAGTATTTT.

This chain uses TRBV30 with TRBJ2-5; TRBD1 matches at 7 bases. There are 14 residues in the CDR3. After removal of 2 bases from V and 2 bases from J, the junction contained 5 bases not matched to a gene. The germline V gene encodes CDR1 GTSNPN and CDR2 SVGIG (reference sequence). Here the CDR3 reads CAWSMTGPQETQYF. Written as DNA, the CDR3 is TGTGCCTGGAGTATGACAGGGCCACAAGAGACCCAGTACTTC.

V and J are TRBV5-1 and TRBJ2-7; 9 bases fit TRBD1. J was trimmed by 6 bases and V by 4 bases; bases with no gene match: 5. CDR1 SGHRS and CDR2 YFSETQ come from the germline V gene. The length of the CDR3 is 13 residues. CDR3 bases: TGCGCCAGCAGCCAGGGACAGGGCACCGAGCAGTACTTC. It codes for CASSQGQGTEQYF.

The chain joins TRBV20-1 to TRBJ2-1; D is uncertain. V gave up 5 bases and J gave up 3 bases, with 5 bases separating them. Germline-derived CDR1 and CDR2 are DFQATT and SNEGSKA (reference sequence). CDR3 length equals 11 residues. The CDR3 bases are TGCAGTGCTTGGGACTACAATGAGCAGTTCTTC. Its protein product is CSAWDYNEQFF.

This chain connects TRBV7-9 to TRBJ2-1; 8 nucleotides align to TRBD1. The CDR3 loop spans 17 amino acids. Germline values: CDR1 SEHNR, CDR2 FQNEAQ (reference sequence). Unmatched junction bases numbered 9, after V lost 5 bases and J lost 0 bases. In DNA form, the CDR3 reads TGTGCCAGCAGCCTCGAGCCAGGGGGCAGCTCCTACAATGAGCAGTTCTTC. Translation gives CASSLEPGGSSYNEQFF.

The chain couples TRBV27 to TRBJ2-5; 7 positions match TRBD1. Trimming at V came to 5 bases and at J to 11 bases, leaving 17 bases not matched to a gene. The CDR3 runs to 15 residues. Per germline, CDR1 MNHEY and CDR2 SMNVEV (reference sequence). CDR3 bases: TGTGCCAGCAGTCTAAGACAGGGATCCATTGGGGAGCAGTACTTC. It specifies CASSLRQGSIGEQYF.

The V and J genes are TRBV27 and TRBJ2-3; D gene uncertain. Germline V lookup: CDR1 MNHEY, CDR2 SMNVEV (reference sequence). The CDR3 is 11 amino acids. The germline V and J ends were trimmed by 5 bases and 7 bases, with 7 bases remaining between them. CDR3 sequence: CASSDMYTQYF. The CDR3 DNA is TGTGCCAGCAGTGACATGTATACGCAGTATTTT.

CDR3 in amino acids: CASSFTGARFGYTF. In nucleotides, the CDR3 is TGTGCCAGCAGTTTCACGGGGGCGCGATTTGGCTACACCTTC. The chain joins TRBV6-5 to TRBJ1-2, with TRBD1 as a possible D gene (6 bases). CDR3 size: 14 residues. The V and J ends lost 4 bases and 7 bases respectively, with 16 bases between them. Germline CDR1 and CDR2: MNHEY and SVGAGI.

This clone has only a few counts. The CDR3 loop is CASSSGGGLAGDNEQFF. The CDR3 coding sequence is TGTGCCAGCAGCTCCGGCGGGGGACTAGCGGGGGACAATGAGCAGTTCTTC. This chain joins TRBV5-4 and TRBJ2-1; 14 bases fit TRBD2. Germline CDR1 and CDR2: SGHNT and YYREEE (reference sequence). The CDR3 contains 17 residues. The V segment lost 3 bases and the J segment 5 bases; nucleotides outside the gene matches: 7. The whole variable domain, filled in from reference TRBV5-4 and TRBJ2-1, reads ETGVTQSPTHLIKTRGQQVTLRCSSQSGHNTVSWYQQALGQGPQFIFQYYREEENGRGNFPPRFSGLQFPNYSSELNVNALELDDSALYLCASSSGGGLAGDNEQFFGPGTRLTVL.

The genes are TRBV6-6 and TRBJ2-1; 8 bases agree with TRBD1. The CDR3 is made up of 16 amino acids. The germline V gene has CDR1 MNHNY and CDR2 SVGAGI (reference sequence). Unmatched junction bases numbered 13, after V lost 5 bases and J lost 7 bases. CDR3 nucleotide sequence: TGTGCCAGCAGTCACCTAATGGACAGGGATAGTAATGAGCAGTTCTTC. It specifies CASSHLMDRDSNEQFF.

The chain's CDR3 is CASSLGQGYTF. For the CDR3, the DNA is TGTGCCAGCAGCTTAGGCCAGGGCTACACCTTC. The genes are TRBV7-9 and TRBJ1-2; D gene uncertain. Per germline, CDR1 SEHNR and CDR2 FQNEAQ (reference sequence). The V end was cut by 1 base, the J end by 8 bases, with 5 bases between. The CDR3 length is 11 residues.

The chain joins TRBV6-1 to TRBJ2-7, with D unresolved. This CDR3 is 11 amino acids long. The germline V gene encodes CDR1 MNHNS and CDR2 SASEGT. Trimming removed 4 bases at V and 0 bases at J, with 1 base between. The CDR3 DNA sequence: TGTGCCAGCAGTGTCTCCTACGAGCAGTACTTC. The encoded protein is CASSVSYEQYF.

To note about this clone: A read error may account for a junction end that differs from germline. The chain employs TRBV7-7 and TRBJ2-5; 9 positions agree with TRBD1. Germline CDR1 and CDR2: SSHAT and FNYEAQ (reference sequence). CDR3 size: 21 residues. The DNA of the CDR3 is TGTGCTAGCAGCTTAGCTCCAGGCTTTGTTGGGACAGGGAAAGGCCAAGAGACCCAGTACTTC. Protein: CASSLAPGFVGTGKGQETQYF.

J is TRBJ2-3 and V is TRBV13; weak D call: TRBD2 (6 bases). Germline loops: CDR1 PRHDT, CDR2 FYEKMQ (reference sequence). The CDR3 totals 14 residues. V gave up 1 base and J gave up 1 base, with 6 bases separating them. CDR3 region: CASSLAGGTDTQYF. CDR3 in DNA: TGTGCCAGCAGCTTAGCGGGGGGCACAGATACGCAGTATTTT.

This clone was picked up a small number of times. Here the CDR3 reads CASSQEGDNYGYTF. The CDR3 coding sequence is TGTGCCAGCAGCCAAGAGGGAGATAACTATGGCTACACCTTC. V is TRBV4-2 and J is TRBJ1-2; D is unclear. From germline, CDR1 is LGHNA and CDR2 YNFKEQ. V was pared by 0 bases and J by 1 base, with 6 bases between. This CDR3 is 14 amino acids long.

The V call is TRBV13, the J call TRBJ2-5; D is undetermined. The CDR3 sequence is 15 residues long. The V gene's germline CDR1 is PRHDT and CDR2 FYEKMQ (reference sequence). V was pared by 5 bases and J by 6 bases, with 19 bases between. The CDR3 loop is CASSPWQGSVKTQYF. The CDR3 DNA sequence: TGTGCCAGCAGCCCCTGGCAAGGCTCCGTCAAGACCCAGTACTTC.

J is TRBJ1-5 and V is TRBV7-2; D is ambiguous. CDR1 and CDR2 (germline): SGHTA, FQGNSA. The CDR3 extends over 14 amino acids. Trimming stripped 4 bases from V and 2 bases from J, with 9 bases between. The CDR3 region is CASSSIGGNQPQHF. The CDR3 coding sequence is TGTGCCAGCAGCTCTATTGGTGGCAATCAGCCCCAGCATTTT.

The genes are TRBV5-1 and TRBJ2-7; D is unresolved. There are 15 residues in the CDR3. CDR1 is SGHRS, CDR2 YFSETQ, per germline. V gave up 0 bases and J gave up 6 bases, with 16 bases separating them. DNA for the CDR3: TGCGCCAGCAGCTTGGATCGCACCCCAGGCGGCGAGCAGTACTTC. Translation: CASSLDRTPGGEQYF.

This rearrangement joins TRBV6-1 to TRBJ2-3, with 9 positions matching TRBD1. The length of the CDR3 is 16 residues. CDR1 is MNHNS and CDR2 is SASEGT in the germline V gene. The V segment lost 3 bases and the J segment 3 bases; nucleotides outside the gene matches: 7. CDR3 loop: CASSEDPGQGTDTQYF. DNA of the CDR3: TGTGCCAGCAGTGAGGATCCGGGACAGGGAACAGATACGCAGTATTTT.

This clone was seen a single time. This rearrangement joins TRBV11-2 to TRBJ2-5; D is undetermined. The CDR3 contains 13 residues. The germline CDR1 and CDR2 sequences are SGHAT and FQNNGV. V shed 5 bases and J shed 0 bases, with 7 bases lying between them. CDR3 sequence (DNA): TGTGCCAGCAGCCCGTGGGACCAAGAGACCCAGTACTTC. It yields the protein CASSPWDQETQYF.

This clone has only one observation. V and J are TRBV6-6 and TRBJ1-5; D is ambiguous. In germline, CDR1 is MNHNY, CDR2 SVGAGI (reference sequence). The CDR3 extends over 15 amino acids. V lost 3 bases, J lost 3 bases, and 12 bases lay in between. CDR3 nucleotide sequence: TGTGCCAGCAGTTATTGGGGAATTGACAATCAGCCCCAGCATTTT. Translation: CASSYWGIDNQPQHF.

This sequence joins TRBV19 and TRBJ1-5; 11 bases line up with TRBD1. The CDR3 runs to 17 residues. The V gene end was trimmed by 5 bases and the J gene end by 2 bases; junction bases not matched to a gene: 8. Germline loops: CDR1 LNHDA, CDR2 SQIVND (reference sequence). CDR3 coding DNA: TGTGCCAGTAGTCCCGGACAGGGGGCCGTGGGCAATCAGCCCCAGCATTTT. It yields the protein CASSPGQGAVGNQPQHF.